These 9 T cell receptor beta chains were all obtained from the same sample, sequenced in a study of cytomegalovirus exposure and HLA in healthy donors. With 60 Vbeta and 13 Jbeta primers, the PCR was carried out. Profiled with immunoSEQ multiplex PCR; TCRdb holds only in-frame clones, not every one. This sample has tens of thousands of clones, with about 75% found just once. The source material was PBMCs. The receptors shown here come from a female donor in good health and CMV-seronegative.

The rearrangement links TRBV19 to TRBJ1-3; no definite D call. V lost 0 bases and J lost 2, with 17 bases in between. CDR1 and CDR2 from the germline V gene are LNHDA and SQIVND (reference sequence). This CDR3 is built from 18 residues. The CDR3 loop reads CASSIDLPGLSAGNTIYF. The DNA of the CDR3 is TGTGCCAGTAGTATAGACCTACCCGGACTCTCGGCTGGAAACACCATATATTTT.

There are a few counts of this clone. J is TRBJ1-1 and V is TRBV11-1; D possibly corresponds to TRBD1 (5 bases). Trimming pared 5 bases from V and 8 bases from J, leaving 15 bases between. The CDR3 consists of 13 residues. From germline, CDR1 is SGHAT and CDR2 FQDESV (reference sequence). CDR3 DNA: TGTGCCAGCAGCCCAGGGCCGCAGCAAGAAGCTTTCTTT. This encodes CASSPGPQQEAFF.

V is TRBV25-1 and J is TRBJ2-2; D call uncertain. Germline V gives CDR1 MGHDK, CDR2 SYGVNS. This CDR3 is 14 amino acids long. The ends were cut back, 4 bases at V and 2 bases at J, with 8 bases in the middle. CDR3: CASSAPYNTGELFF. CDR3 DNA: TGTGCCAGCAGTGCCCCCTACAACACCGGGGAGCTGTTTTTT.

This clone was seen more than once but under ten times. The V call is TRBV29-1, the J call TRBJ2-7; TRBD2 aligns across 10 bases. V was clipped by 6 bases and J by 2 bases; unmatched bases: 7. The CDR3 covers 14 residues. CDR1 and CDR2 from the germline V gene are SQVTM and ANQGSEA. The CDR3 reads CSVDGLADPYEQYF. Here the CDR3 DNA reads TGCAGCGTCGATGGACTAGCGGACCCCTACGAGCAGTACTTC.

For this clone: The identical CDR3 is also encoded by other nucleotide sequences in the sample. This chain joins TRBV5-1 and TRBJ1-6; 7 nucleotides align to TRBD1. The CDR3 sequence is 14 residues long. Trimming took 4 bases from V and 8 from J; bases not matched to a gene: 6. Germline CDR1 and CDR2: SGHRS and YFSETQ. Written as DNA, the CDR3 is TGCGCCAGCAGCCCAGGACAGGTTGATTCACCCCTCCACTTT. Translating it yields CASSPGQVDSPLHF.

The chain employs TRBV6-6 and TRBJ2-5; the match to TRBD1 covers 10 bases. Trimming at V came to 9 bases and at J to 5 bases, leaving 9 bases not matched to a gene. The germline CDR1 and CDR2 sequences are MNHNY and SVGAGI (reference sequence). The CDR3 extends over 14 amino acids. The CDR3 DNA sequence: TGTGCCAGTCAAAAGACAGGGGGCAAGGAGACCCAGTACTTC. It codes for CASQKTGGKETQYF.

V and J are TRBV30 and TRBJ1-2; 7 bases line up with TRBD1. This CDR3 is built from 13 residues. CDR1 is GTSNPN, CDR2 SVGIG, per germline (reference sequence). Germline trimming cut 3 bases from V and 3 bases from J; bases unmatched to any gene: 4. The CDR3 DNA follows: TGTGCCTGGAGGCCCGGACAGGACTATGGCTACACCTTC. Translating it yields CAWRPGQDYGYTF. The full variable domain, with the rest looked up from reference TRBV30 and TRBJ1-2, is SQTIHQWPATLVQPVGSPLSLECTVEGTSNPNLYWYRQAAGRGLQLLFYSVGIGQISSEVPQNLSASRPQDRQFILSSKKLLLSDSGFYLCAWRPGQDYGYTFGSGTRLTVV.

The sample holds a few counts of this clone. The chain couples TRBV5-6 to TRBJ1-5; 7 positions agree with TRBD1. V trimming: 2 bases; J trimming: 0 bases; junction bases outside the gene matches: 2. The germline V gene encodes CDR1 SGHDT and CDR2 YYEEEE. The CDR3 sequence is 15 residues long. CDR3 coding DNA: TGTGCCAGCAGCTTACAGGGGAATAGCAATCAGCCCCAGCATTTT. Protein product: CASSLQGNSNQPQHF.

The V gene is TRBV30, the J gene TRBJ1-4, with D perhaps matching TRBD1 (5 bases). V gave up 1 base and J gave up 8 bases, with 14 bases separating them. CDR1 and CDR2 from the germline V gene are GTSNPN and SVGIG (reference sequence). The CDR3 spans 14 residues. This CDR3 reads CAWSGGPAGEKLFF. CDR3 bases: TGTGCCTGGAGTGGGGGCCCCGCCGGCGAAAAACTGTTTTTT.